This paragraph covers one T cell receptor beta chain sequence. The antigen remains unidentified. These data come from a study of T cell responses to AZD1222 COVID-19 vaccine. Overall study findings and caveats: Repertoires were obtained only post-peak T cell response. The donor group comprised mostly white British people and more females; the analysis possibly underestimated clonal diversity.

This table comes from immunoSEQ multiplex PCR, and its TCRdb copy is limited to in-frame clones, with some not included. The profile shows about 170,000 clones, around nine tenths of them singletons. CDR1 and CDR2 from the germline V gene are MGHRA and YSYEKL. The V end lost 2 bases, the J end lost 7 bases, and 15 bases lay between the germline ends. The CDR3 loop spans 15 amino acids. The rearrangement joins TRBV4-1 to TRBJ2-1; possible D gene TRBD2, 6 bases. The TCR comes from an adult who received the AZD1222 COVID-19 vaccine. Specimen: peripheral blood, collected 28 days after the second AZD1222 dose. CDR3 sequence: CASSQPPRGRNEQFF. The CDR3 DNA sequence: TGCGCCAGCAGCCAACCCCCCCGGGGGAGAAATGAGCAGTTCTTC.